This TCR beta chain was sequenced for a study of blood T cell repertoires in COVID-19. Here immunoSEQ multiplex PCR was the method, and the copy in TCRdb shows in-frame clones only, minus some. The profile covers 95,000 to 120,000 clones, with less than 85% appearing a single time and 10% to 15% taken by the ten largest. CDR3 length equals 14 residues. Trimming shortened V by 4 bases and J by 0 bases, and 7 bases separated the two germline ends. Germline-derived CDR1 and CDR2 are MGHRA and YSYEKL. The origin of this receptor is a human donor in a cohort sampled during active COVID-19. V is TRBV4-1 and J is TRBJ1-3; D call uncertain. Sequenced sample: peripheral blood. CDR3 coding DNA: TGCGCCAGCAGCCGAGACCGCTCTGGAAACACCATATATTTT. Its protein product is CASSRDRSGNTIYF.